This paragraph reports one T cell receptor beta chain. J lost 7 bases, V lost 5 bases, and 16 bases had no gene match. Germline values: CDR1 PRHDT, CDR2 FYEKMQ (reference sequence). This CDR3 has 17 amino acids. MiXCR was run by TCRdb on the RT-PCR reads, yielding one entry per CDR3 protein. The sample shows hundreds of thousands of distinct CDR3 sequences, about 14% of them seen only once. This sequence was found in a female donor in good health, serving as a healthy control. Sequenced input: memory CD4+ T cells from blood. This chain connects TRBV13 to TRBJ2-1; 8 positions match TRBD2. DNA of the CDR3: TGTGCCAGCAGCCTCTCCGGGAGGGGAGAGGGGTTAAATGAGCAGTTCTTC. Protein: CASSLSGRGEGLNEQFF. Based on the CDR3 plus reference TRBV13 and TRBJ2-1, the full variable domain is AAGVIQSPRHLIKEKRETATLKCYPIPRHDTVYWYQQGPGQDPQFLISFYEKMQSDKGSIPDRFSAQQFSDYHSELNMSSLELGDSALYFCASSLSGRGEGLNEQFFGPGTRLTVL.